This entry lists 21 T cell receptor beta chains sequenced from one sample in a study of blood T cell repertoires in COVID-19. TCRdb keeps only in-frame clones here, not all; method: immunoSEQ multiplex PCR. The sample comprises 150,000 to 200,000 clones, about 83% of which are singletons, and 5% rests with the top ten. The sequenced material came from peripheral blood. All receptors come from a human donor in a cohort sampled during active COVID-19.

The chain carries TRBV11-2 and TRBJ2-7; the match to TRBD1 covers 9 bases. The germline V gene encodes CDR1 SGHAT and CDR2 FQNNGV. After removal of 3 bases from V and 3 bases from J, the junction contained 3 bases not matched to a gene. The CDR3 is 14 amino acids. The CDR3 sequence is CASSFRTGDYEQYF. The CDR3 coding sequence is TGTGCCAGCAGCTTCCGGACAGGGGACTACGAGCAGTACTTC.

V gene TRBV27 combines with J gene TRBJ2-7; D is unclear. This CDR3 has 13 residues. Trimming removed 4 bases from V and 3 bases from J, with 10 bases in between. CDR1 is MNHEY and CDR2 is SMNVEV in the germline V gene (reference sequence). The CDR3: CASSYGGGYEQYF. The DNA for the CDR3 is TGTGCCAGCAGTTACGGCGGTGGCTACGAGCAGTACTTC.

The chain combines TRBV9 with TRBJ2-3, with 13 bases lining up with TRBD2. With 4 bases clipped from V and 6 bases from J, the junction kept 5 bases outside the gene matches. Germline V CDR1 and CDR2: SGDLS, YYNGEE. This CDR3 has 15 amino acids. CDR3 bases: TGTGCCAGCAGCACTAGCGGGAGGGAGGGGGATACGCAGTATTTT. It specifies CASSTSGREGDTQYF.

This clone appeared once. V and J are TRBV5-4 and TRBJ1-5, with D possibly being TRBD1 (6 bases). Germline V lookup: CDR1 SGHNT, CDR2 YYREEE (reference sequence). This CDR3 comprises 17 residues. The V gene lost 0 bases and the J gene lost 1 base, with 14 bases spanning the gap. The CDR3 sequence is CASSLDGGGASNQPQHF. The CDR3 coding sequence is TGTGCCAGCAGCTTGGATGGGGGGGGCGCCAGCAATCAGCCCCAGCATTTT.

The V call is TRBV6-5, the J call TRBJ2-7; 7 bases are a match to TRBD1. Germline lookup yields CDR1 MNHEY and CDR2 SVGAGI. The CDR3 runs to 13 residues. Unmatched junction bases numbered 4, after V lost 6 bases and J lost 2 bases. The CDR3 sequence is CASRPTGTYEQYF. In DNA, the CDR3 is TGTGCCAGCAGGCCGACAGGGACCTACGAGCAGTACTTC.

This clone was observed a single time. The V gene is TRBV3-1 (or the pseudogene TRBV3-2), the J gene TRBJ1-2; 8 positions match TRBD1. The CDR3 extends over 14 amino acids. Unmatched junction bases numbered 4, after V lost 2 bases and J lost 5 bases. Germline values: CDR1 LGHDT, CDR2 YNNKEL (reference sequence). DNA for the CDR3: TGTGCCAGCAGCCAAAGGGACAGGTATTATGGCTACACCTTC. It is translated as CASSQRDRYYGYTF.

The chain couples TRBV27 to TRBJ1-6, with 7 bases lining up with TRBD1. This CDR3 comprises 16 residues. V lost 6 bases to trimming and J lost 0 bases; unmatched junction nucleotides: 5. Germline-derived CDR1 and CDR2 are MNHEY and SMNVEV (reference sequence). The DNA of the CDR3 is TGTGCCAGCAGACGACAGGGCCCCTCCTATAATTCACCCCTCCACTTT. Amino acid sequence: CASRRQGPSYNSPLHF.

The chain joins TRBV28 to TRBJ1-2, with TRBD1 matching 8 bases. The V segment lost 4 bases and the J segment 8 bases; nucleotides outside the gene matches: 6. This CDR3 is built from 13 residues. Germline V gene data show CDR1 as MDHEN and CDR2 as SYDVKM. CDR3 residues: CASSSQGVGGYTF. The CDR3 nucleotides are TGTGCCAGCAGTTCACAGGGGGTTGGAGGCTACACCTTC.

The J gene is TRBJ1-2, the V gene TRBV6-5; D is unresolved. The V gene lost 0 bases and the J gene lost 2 bases, with 13 bases spanning the gap. The CDR3 totals 16 residues. From germline, CDR1 is MNHEY and CDR2 SVGAGI. The CDR3 nucleotides are TGTGCCAGCAGTTACTCGGAGGTGGGCCTAAACTATGGCTACACCTTC. This translates into CASSYSEVGLNYGYTF.

This chain's CDR3 is CASSEGGSTEAFF. The CDR3 nucleotides read TGTGCCAGCAGTGAGGGGGGAAGCACTGAAGCTTTCTTT. This chain joins TRBV6-1 and TRBJ1-1, with D maybe TRBD1 (5 bases). Looked up from germline, CDR1 is MNHNS and CDR2 is SASEGT. This CDR3 spans 13 amino acids. The V gene lost 3 bases and the J gene lost 4 bases, with 9 bases spanning the gap.

V usage is TRBV7-3 and J usage is TRBJ1-1; D possibly corresponds to TRBD1 (5 bases). Per germline, CDR1 SGHTA and CDR2 FQGTGA. This CDR3 spans 13 amino acids. Trimming removed 6 bases from V and 2 bases from J, with 10 bases in between. The CDR3 loop is CASSSRGNTEAFF. The CDR3, as DNA: TGTGCCAGCAGTTCAAGGGGCAACACTGAAGCTTTCTTT.

The chain couples TRBV19 to TRBJ1-1; 7 nucleotides align to TRBD1. The V segment lost 5 bases and the J segment 0 bases; nucleotides outside the gene matches: 0. The CDR3 is 13 residues long. Looked up from germline, CDR1 is LNHDA and CDR2 is SQIVND (reference sequence). The CDR3, as DNA: TGTGCCAGTAGTGACAGGGTGAACACTGAAGCTTTCTTT. This codes for CASSDRVNTEAFF.

This clone occurred many times. In the same sample, other DNA sequences code for this CDR3. The chain couples TRBV12-2 to TRBJ1-1. TRBV12-2 is a pseudogene. The CDR3 contains 16 residues. As DNA, the CDR3 is TGTGCAAGTCTTATTCGAGGGCGGGGGGTAGGCACTGAAGCTTTCTTT. Translation: CASLIRGRGVGTEAFF.

The V and J genes are TRBV6-1 and TRBJ1-2, with a possible D match to TRBD1 (6 bases). V was shortened by 3 bases and J by 4 bases, with 15 bases between the two germline ends. Germline CDR1 and CDR2: MNHNS and SASEGT. The CDR3 contains 15 residues. As DNA, the CDR3 is TGTGCCAGCAGTGAGACGACAGGTGTAACCTATGGCTACACCTTC. This sequence encodes CASSETTGVTYGYTF.

The V gene is TRBV18, the J gene TRBJ2-7, with TRBD1 matching over 7 bases. The V segment lost 6 bases and the J segment 0 bases; nucleotides outside the gene matches: 11. The CDR3 length is 16 residues. CDR1 is KGHSH, CDR2 LQKENI, per germline. CDR3 sequence (DNA): TGTGCCAGCTCCCCCACCGGGACAGCGAGCTCCTACGAGCAGTACTTC. Translated, it gives CASSPTGTASSYEQYF.

J is TRBJ1-2 and V is TRBV28; D unresolved. The CDR3 covers 14 residues. V lost 1 base to trimming and J lost 3 bases, with 9 bases between them. Germline V gene lookup returns CDR1 MDHEN and CDR2 SYDVKM. CDR3 residues: CASSLSGGDYGYTF. CDR3 bases: TGTGCCAGCAGTTTATCCGGCGGTGACTATGGCTACACCTTC.

J is TRBJ1-6 and V is TRBV30; tentative D call: TRBD1 (6 bases). With 3 bases removed from V and 0 bases from J, the gap between germline ends came to 12 bases. The germline V gene has CDR1 GTSNPN and CDR2 SVGIG (reference sequence). The CDR3 runs to 16 residues. The CDR3 loop reads CAWRNRDLSYNSPLHF. The CDR3 bases are TGTGCCTGGAGAAACAGGGACCTCTCCTATAATTCACCCCTCCACTTT.

This sequence joins TRBV6-8 and TRBJ2-7; 11 bases are a match to TRBD2. Germline V gene data show CDR1 as MNHGY and CDR2 as SAAAGT. The CDR3 sequence is 19 residues long. Trimming took 3 bases from V and 1 from J; bases not matched to a gene: 14. This CDR3 is CASSYYPGTSGSPSYEQYF. CDR3 in DNA: TGTGCCAGCAGTTATTATCCCGGGACTAGCGGAAGCCCTTCCTACGAGCAGTACTTC.

The sample holds a few counts of this clone. CDR3 sequence (DNA): TGTGCCAGCCGGGGGGATGTAGACACTGAAGCTTTCTTT. Protein product: CASRGDVDTEAFF. The chain joins TRBV2 to TRBJ1-1, with a tentative D call TRBD1 (5 bases). V was trimmed by 8 bases and J by 3 bases, leaving 13 bases between them. The CDR3 loop spans 13 amino acids. Germline loops: CDR1 SNHLY, CDR2 FYNNEI. Looking up the rest from reference TRBV2 and TRBJ1-1 gives the full variable domain: EPEVTQTPSHQVTQMGQEVILRCVPISNHLYFYWYRQILGQKVEFLVSFYNNEISEKSEIFDDQFSVERPDGSNFTLKIRSTKLEDSAMYFCASRGDVDTEAFFGQGTRLTVV.

The V and J genes are TRBV28 and TRBJ2-7, with D unclear. In germline, CDR1 is MDHEN, CDR2 SYDVKM. Trimming stripped 5 bases from V and 0 bases from J, with 8 bases between. This CDR3 is built from 13 residues. The chain's CDR3 is CASSATRSYEQYF. DNA of the CDR3: TGTGCCAGCAGTGCCACACGCTCCTACGAGCAGTACTTC.

The chain recombines TRBV19 with TRBJ2-1; D uncertain. Germline V lookup: CDR1 LNHDA, CDR2 SQIVND (reference sequence). Trimming removed 5 bases from V and 0 bases from J, with 14 bases in between. The CDR3 sequence is 16 residues long. CDR3 sequence: CASSVFTPSSYNEQFF. In DNA form, the CDR3 reads TGTGCCAGTAGTGTCTTCACTCCTAGCTCCTACAATGAGCAGTTCTTC. The whole variable domain, remainder taken from reference TRBV19 and TRBJ2-1, is DGGITQSPKYLFRKEGQNVTLSCEQNLNHDAMYWYRQDPGQGLRLIYYSQIVNDFQKGDIAEGYSVSREKKESFPLTVTSAQKNPTAFYLCASSVFTPSSYNEQFFGPGTRLTVL.